Shown below are 3 T cell receptor beta chains from a single sample sequenced in a study of shared T cell receptors in the human thymus. Here immunoSEQ multiplex PCR was the method, and the copy in TCRdb shows in-frame clones only, minus some. The data hold hundreds of thousands of clones, with over 75% observed a single time. These records were also assigned to another study, of human thymus T cells.

The sample consisted of thymocytes. The receptors were gathered from a boy under two years old with a congenital heart defect.

This clone was seen a few times. The chain couples TRBV23-1 to TRBJ2-7; tentatively, D is TRBD1 (6 bases). TRBV23-1 is filed as an ORF, its function uncertain. The CDR3 covers 14 residues. Trimming pared 2 bases from V and 7 bases from J, leaving 15 bases between. DNA for the CDR3: TGCGCCAGCAGTCAACCAACAGGGCCTGGGGAGCAGTACTTC. Its protein is CASSQPTGPGEQYF.

The chain has TRBV5-4 and TRBJ1-1, with 7 bases identical to TRBD1. The CDR3 sequence is 15 residues long. The V gene end was trimmed by 3 bases and the J gene end by 3 bases; junction bases not matched to a gene: 8. The germline CDR1 and CDR2 sequences are SGHNT and YYREEE (reference sequence). The CDR3 spells CASSCQGGTDTEAFF. The DNA of the CDR3 is TGTGCCAGCAGCTGCCAAGGGGGGACAGACACTGAAGCTTTCTTT.

The chain employs TRBV4-3 and TRBJ2-1; the D is unclear. Germline assignment: CDR1 LGHNA and CDR2 YSLEER. The CDR3 has 20 amino acids. V was pared by 0 bases and J by 3 bases, with 24 bases between. The CDR3 DNA follows: TGCGCCAGCAGCCAAGATTATGGATGGCCCTTGAGGTCGCTCTACAATGAGCAGTTCTTC. Translated: CASSQDYGWPLRSLYNEQFF.